This is a list of T cell receptor beta chains from one sample in a study of a mutant IDH1 vaccine in newly diagnosed glioma. These TCRs' antigens remain unknown. The assay was immunoSEQ multiplex PCR, and TCRdb's table has in-frame clones only and misses some. This sample has fewer than 45,000 clones, with 81% found just once. The material was PBMCs, obtained from a glioma patient whose treatment included an IDH1 peptide vaccine. Every receptor here comes from a woman in her thirties or forties with glioma. Some clones in this sample may be carry-over from other donors' samples. The CDR3 runs from the conserved cysteine through the conserved F or W. D genes are given only for firm matches. Clone size is not always given. Where it is, it says once, few, many or a class for expanded clones.

j_call | d_call | v_call | clone_size | cdr3_aa | cdr3_nt
TRBJ2-1 | TRBD2 | TRBV9 | NA | CASSFGLAGGNEQFF | TGTGCCAGCAGCTTTGGACTAGCGGGAGGCAATGAGCAGTTCTTC
TRBJ1-2 | NA | TRBV7-8 | NA | CASSPDRNYGYTF | TGTGCCAGCAGCCCAGACAGAAACTATGGCTACACCTTC
TRBJ2-1 | NA | TRBV1 | NA | CTSSQYFLTIGFYNEQFF | TGCACCAGCAGCCAATACTTTCTGACGATCGGGTTTTACAATGAGCAGTTCTTC
TRBJ2-2 | NA | TRBV9 | NA | CASSEETHTGELFF | TGTGCCAGCAGCGAGGAGACACACACCGGGGAGCTGTTTTTT
TRBJ1-2 | NA | TRBV5-1 | once | CASSLGSGPRDGYTF | TGCGCCAGCAGCTTGGGGTCCGGGCCCCGGGACGGCTACACCTTC
TRBJ2-3 | NA | TRBV5-4 | NA | CASSLWVRTLVSTDTQYF | TGTGCCAGCAGCTTGTGGGTGCGGACCTTGGTGAGCACAGATACGCAGTATTTT
TRBJ1-1 | NA | TRBV6-6 | once | CASSYAGQNTEAFF | TGTGCCAGCAGTTATGCGGGACAGAACACTGAAGCTTTCTTT
TRBJ2-4 | NA | TRBV6-7 | NA | CASSYSRATLAKNIQYF | TGTGCCAGCAGTTACAGTAGGGCCACTCTGGCCAAAAACATTCAGTACTTC
TRBJ2-7 | NA | TRBV5-4 | NA | CASSEGLKGYEQYF | TGTGCCAGCAGCGAGGGCCTTAAGGGTTACGAGCAGTACTTC
TRBJ2-2 | TRBD2 | TRBV4-3 | NA | CASGERGYTGELFF | TGCGCCAGCGGGGAGCGGGGCTACACCGGGGAGCTGTTTTTT
TRBJ2-2 | NA | TRBV7-8 | NA | CASSPIPGELFF | TGTGCCAGCAGCCCGATTCCCGGGGAGCTGTTTTTT
TRBJ2-7 | NA | TRBV6-5 | NA | CASRAGFKDEQYF | TGTGCCAGCCGGGCAGGGTTTAAGGACGAGCAGTACTTC
TRBJ2-2 | NA | TRBV7-2 | NA | CASSWPWGGSNTGELFF | TGTGCCAGCAGCTGGCCCTGGGGCGGTAGTAACACCGGGGAGCTGTTTTTT
TRBJ2-1 | NA | TRBV5-1 | NA | CASSGTWFEQFF | TGCGCCAGCAGCGGTACGTGGTTTGAGCAGTTCTTC
TRBJ2-6 | NA | TRBV6-4 | NA | CASSDEGVLGANVLTF | TGTGCCAGCAGTGACGAAGGGGTCCTTGGGGCCAACGTCCTGACTTTC
TRBJ1-2 | TRBD1 | TRBV10-3 | NA | CAIHPTGGHGYTF | TGTGCCATCCACCCGACAGGGGGACATGGCTACACCTTC
TRBJ1-1 | NA | TRBV27 | NA | CASSFSENTEAFF | TGTGCCAGCAGTTTTTCCGAGAACACTGAAGCTTTCTTT
TRBJ2-7 | NA | TRBV5-4 | NA | CASSLGGPLYEQYF | TGTGCCAGCAGCTTGGGGGGCCCCCTCTACGAGCAGTACTTC
TRBJ1-4 | NA | TRBV7-7 | NA | CASSLGAGTNEKLFF | TGTGCTAGCAGCTTAGGTGCAGGGACTAATGAAAAACTGTTTTTT
TRBJ2-3 | TRBD2 | TRBV4-3 | NA | CASSQVGAGGPGDTQYF | TGCGCCAGCAGCCAAGTGGGAGCGGGGGGGCCAGGAGATACGCAGTATTTT
TRBJ1-2 | TRBD1 | TRBV5-4 | NA | CASSRGQVGGYTF | TGTGCCAGCAGCCGCGGACAGGTTGGCGGCTACACCTTC
TRBJ2-7 | NA | TRBV7-2 | NA | CASSLQINYEQYF | TGTGCCAGCAGCTTACAGATAAACTACGAGCAGTACTTC
TRBJ1-1 | NA | TRBV6-6 | few | CASSFGDSSNTEAFF | TGTGCCAGCAGTTTCGGGGACTCCTCGAACACTGAAGCTTTCTTT
TRBJ1-2 | NA | TRBV7-3 | NA | CASSLDSNYGYTF | TGTGCCAGCAGCTTGGACAGTAACTATGGCTACACCTTC
TRBJ1-5 | NA | TRBV27 | NA | CASRKSNQPQHF | TGTGCCAGCAGAAAAAGCAATCAGCCCCAGCATTTT
TRBJ2-7 | NA | TRBV6-6 | once | CASRDSVYEQYF | TGTGCCAGCAGGGACAGTGTCTACGAGCAGTACTTC
TRBJ2-7 | NA | TRBV5-5 | once | CASSFSFEQYF | TGTGCCAGCAGCTTTAGTTTTGAGCAGTACTTC
TRBJ2-2 | NA | TRBV19 | NA | CASSGAGGIGELFF | TGTGCCAGTAGTGGGGCAGGGGGGATCGGGGAGCTGTTTTTT
TRBJ1-6 | NA | TRBV7-2 | once | CASSLAQGLYNSPLHF | TGTGCCAGCAGCTTAGCCCAGGGTTTATATAATTCACCCCTCCACTTT
TRBJ2-2 | TRBD2 | TRBV7-2 | medium-sized | CASTLAGGAGELFF | TGTGCCAGCACCCTAGCGGGAGGAGCCGGGGAGCTGTTTTTT
TRBJ2-3 | TRBD2 | TRBV12-5 | NA | CACGLAGGDTQYF | TGTGCTTGCGGACTAGCGGGAGGAGATACGCAGTATTTT
TRBJ2-2 | NA | TRBV4-3 | NA | CASSQAERPTGELFF | TGCGCCAGCAGCCAGGCCGAAAGGCCTACCGGGGAGCTGTTTTTT
TRBJ2-5 | NA | TRBV5-1 | NA | CASSAAGTRETQYF | TGCGCCAGCAGCGCGGCCGGGACCCGGGAGACCCAGTACTTC
TRBJ2-2 | NA | TRBV29-1 | NA | CSGRWANTGELFF | TGCAGCGGAAGGTGGGCGAACACCGGGGAGCTGTTTTTT
TRBJ2-2 | TRBD1 | TRBV19 | NA | CASLGGTGVTGELFF | TGTGCCAGTCTAGGGGGAACAGGGGTTACCGGGGAGCTGTTTTTT
TRBJ1-2 | TRBD1 | TRBV6-5 | NA | CASSGRQGLWYGYTF | TGTGCCAGCAGCGGGAGACAGGGGCTATGGTATGGCTACACCTTC
TRBJ2-5 | TRBD2 | TRBV5-1 | NA | CASSGVPSGMTQYF | TGCGCCAGCAGCGGGGTCCCCAGCGGGATGACCCAGTACTTC
TRBJ1-5 | NA | TRBV19 | once | CASSTTGFNQPQHF | TGTGCCAGTAGTACTACAGGGTTCAATCAGCCCCAGCATTTT
TRBJ1-1 | NA | TRBV7-9 | NA | CASSLGQFAEAFF | TGTGCCAGCAGCTTAGGACAGTTCGCTGAAGCTTTCTTT
TRBJ2-1 | TRBD2 | TRBV5-8 | NA | CASIILLAGLNEQFF | TGTGCCAGCATCATCCTACTAGCGGGACTCAATGAGCAGTTCTTC
TRBJ1-2 | NA | TRBV29-1 | NA | CSVEDQKARGGYTF | TGCAGCGTTGAAGATCAAAAGGCCCGCGGGGGCTACACCTTC
TRBJ2-7 | TRBD2 | TRBV5-4 | few | CASSLVGTSSYEQYF | TGTGCCAGCAGCTTGGTGGGGACTAGCTCCTACGAGCAGTACTTC
TRBJ1-5 | NA | TRBV19 | NA | CASSLVGRKFQPQHF | TGTGCCAGTAGTCTCGTCGGCAGAAAATTTCAGCCCCAGCATTTT
TRBJ2-7 | NA | TRBV6-5 | NA | CASSRGVYEQYF | TGTGCCAGCAGCCGAGGGGTCTACGAGCAGTACTTC
TRBJ2-3 | NA | TRBV6-6 | NA | CASSYQYTDTQYF | TGTGCCAGCAGTTACCAGTACACAGATACGCAGTATTTT
TRBJ1-1 | NA | TRBV9 | NA | CASSLQGAGTEAFF | TGTGCCAGCAGCTTACAGGGAGCGGGCACTGAAGCTTTCTTT
TRBJ2-3 | TRBD1 | TRBV7-9 | NA | CASSPGTGLSTDTQYF | TGTGCCAGCAGCCCCGGGACAGGGTTGAGCACAGATACGCAGTATTTT
TRBJ2-3 | TRBD1 | TRBV19 | NA | CASTPWDRATDTQYF | TGTGCCAGTACACCCTGGGACAGGGCCACAGATACGCAGTATTTT
TRBJ2-5 | NA | TRBV7-2 | NA | CASQGGQSQETQYF | TGTGCCTCCCAGGGGGGACAGAGCCAAGAGACCCAGTACTTC
TRBJ1-5 | NA | TRBV27 | NA | CASSLSGNQPQHF | TGTGCCAGCAGTTTATCCGGCAATCAGCCCCAGCATTTT